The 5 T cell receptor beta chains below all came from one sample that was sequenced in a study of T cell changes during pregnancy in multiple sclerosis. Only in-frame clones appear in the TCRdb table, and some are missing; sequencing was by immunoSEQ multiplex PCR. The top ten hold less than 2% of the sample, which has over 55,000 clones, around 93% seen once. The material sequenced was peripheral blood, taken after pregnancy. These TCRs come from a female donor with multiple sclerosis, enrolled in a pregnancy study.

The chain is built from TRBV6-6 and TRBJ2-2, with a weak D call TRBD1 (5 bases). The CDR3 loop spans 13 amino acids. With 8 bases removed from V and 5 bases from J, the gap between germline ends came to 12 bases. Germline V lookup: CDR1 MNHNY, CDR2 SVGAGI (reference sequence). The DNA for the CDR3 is TGTGCCAGCTGGACACTGTGGACCGGGGAGCTGTTTTTT. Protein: CASWTLWTGELFF.

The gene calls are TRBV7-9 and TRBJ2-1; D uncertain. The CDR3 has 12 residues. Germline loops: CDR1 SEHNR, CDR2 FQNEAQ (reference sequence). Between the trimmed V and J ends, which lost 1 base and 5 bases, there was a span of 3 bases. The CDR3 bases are TGTGCCAGCAGCTTAGGAGACAATGAGCAGTTCTTC. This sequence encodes CASSLGDNEQFF. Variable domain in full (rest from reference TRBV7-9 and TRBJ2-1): DTGVSQNPRHKITKRGQNVTFRCDPISEHNRLYWYRQTLGQGPEFLTYFQNEAQLEKSRLLSDRFSAERPKGSFSTLEIQRTEQGDSAMYLCASSLGDNEQFFGPGTRLTVL.

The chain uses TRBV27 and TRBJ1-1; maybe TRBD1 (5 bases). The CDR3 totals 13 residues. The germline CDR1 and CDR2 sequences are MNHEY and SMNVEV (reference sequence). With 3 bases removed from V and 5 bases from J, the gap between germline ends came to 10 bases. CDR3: CASSFQGGTEAFF. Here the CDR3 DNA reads TGTGCCAGCAGTTTCCAGGGTGGGACTGAAGCTTTCTTT.

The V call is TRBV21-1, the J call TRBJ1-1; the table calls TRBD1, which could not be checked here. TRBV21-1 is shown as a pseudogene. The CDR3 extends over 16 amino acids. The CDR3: CASSPSRGPGVAEAFF. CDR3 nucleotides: TGTGCCAGCAGCCCTTCGAGGGGGCCGGGGGTCGCTGAAGCTTTCTTT.

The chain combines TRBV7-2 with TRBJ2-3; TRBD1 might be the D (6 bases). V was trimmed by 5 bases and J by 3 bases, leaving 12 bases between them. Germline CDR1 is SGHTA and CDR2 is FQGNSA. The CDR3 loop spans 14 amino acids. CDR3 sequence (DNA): TGTGCCAGCAGCACTAGTCAGGGGACAGATACGCAGTATTTT. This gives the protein CASSTSQGTDTQYF.